This TCR beta chain was captured by sequencing in a study of blood T cell repertoires in COVID-19. On the study more broadly: Samples came from the United States, Italy and Spain, spanning acute and convalescent COVID-19. Sources were T cells, B-cell-depleted T cells, or PBMCs; the material itself was cDNA or gDNA.

As originally analysed: Estimation of nucleated cell counts was performed using reference gene primer amplification. Method: immunoSEQ multiplex PCR; TCRdb's copy keeps in-frame clones and lacks some. The V and J calls and clone size are taken from that table; D and trimming were inferred from the DNA. Of roughly 140,000 clones detected, 75% to 90% appear once; the ten largest clones hold about 11%. The V gene's germline CDR1 is MNHNS and CDR2 SASEGT. Trimming left V 2 bases short and J 8 bases short, with 10 bases between. This CDR3 region has 14 residues. This clone has just one count. This chain links TRBV6-1 with TRBJ1-6; D might be TRBD1 (5 bases). Sequenced: peripheral blood. The TCR originated in a woman of 80 years or more with acute or convalescent COVID-19. CDR3 nucleotides: TGTGCCAGCAGTGAACGGGGGGAGGATTCACCCCTCCACTTT. Its translation: CASSERGEDSPLHF.